Described below is a single T cell receptor beta chain sequence and its context. Its antigen is undetermined. A junction end diverges from the germline sequence, so it may reflect a read error. This sample was taken from a study of CD8+CD57+ T cells in acquired aplastic anemia. Across the whole study: Sorted cells (CD4+ and CD8+) yielded DNA amounts that averaged roughly 3.2 ug. Points from the study as a whole: Overlapping CD8+ CDR3 repertoires of patients and controls contained under 35 shared sequences.

This CDR3 region has 16 residues. The germline gives CDR1 SGHRS, CDR2 YFSETQ. The TCR beta profiling, which covered VDJ combination and CDR3 sequence, was carried out using genomic DNA as the template. TCRdb recomputed calls from the reads with MiXCR, one row per CDR3 protein. In the table there are about 190,000 distinct CDR3 sequences, around half of which are singletons. This chain joins TRBV5-1 and TRBJ1-3; D possibly corresponds to TRBD1 (5 bases). The TCR originated in a human donor in good health, serving as a control. The sequencing sample was made of sorted CD4+, CD8+, or CD8+CD57+ T cells (not recorded which) from PBMCs. CDR3 region: CASSNSDGAGGNTIYF. For the CDR3, the DNA is TGTGCCAGCAGCAATTCAGACGGGGCTGGTGGAAACACCATATATTTT.